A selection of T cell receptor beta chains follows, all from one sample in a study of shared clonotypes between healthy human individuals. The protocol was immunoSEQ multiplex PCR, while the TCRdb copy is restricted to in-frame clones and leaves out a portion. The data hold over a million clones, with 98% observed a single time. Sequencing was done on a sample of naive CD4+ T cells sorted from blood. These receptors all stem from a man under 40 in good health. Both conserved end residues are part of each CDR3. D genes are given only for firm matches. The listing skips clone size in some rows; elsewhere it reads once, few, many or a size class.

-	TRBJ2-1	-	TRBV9	CASSVVGSNEQFF	TGTGCCAGCAGCGTGGTGGGAAGCAATGAGCAGTTCTTC
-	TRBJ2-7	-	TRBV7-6	CASSLSGPYEQYF	TGTGCCAGCAGCTTATCGGGCCCCTACGAGCAGTACTTC
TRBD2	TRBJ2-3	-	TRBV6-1	CASSGAGFADTQYF	TGTGCCAGCAGTGGAGCGGGGTTCGCAGATACGCAGTATTTT
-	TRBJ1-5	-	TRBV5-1	CASSLGTPNQPQHF	TGCGCCAGCAGCTTGGGTACCCCTAATCAGCCCCAGCATTTT
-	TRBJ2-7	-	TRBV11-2	CASSYRSGSYEQYF	TGTGCCAGCAGCTATAGGAGCGGATCCTACGAGCAGTACTTC
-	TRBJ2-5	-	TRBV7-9	CASSLWGLGTPISETQYF	TGTGCCAGCAGCTTATGGGGTTTAGGTACCCCCATTTCAGAGACCCAGTACTTC
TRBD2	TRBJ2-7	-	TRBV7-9	CASSSTSGSTYEQYF	TGTGCCAGCAGCTCGACTAGCGGGTCTACCTACGAGCAGTACTTC
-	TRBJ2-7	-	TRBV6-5	CASKVLSAARDEQYF	TGTGCCAGTAAAGTCCTGAGCGCCGCCAGGGACGAGCAGTACTTC
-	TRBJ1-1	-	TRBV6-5	CASSPAHLNTEAFF	TGTGCCAGCAGTCCTGCACATCTGAACACTGAAGCTTTCTTT
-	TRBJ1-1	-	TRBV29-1	CSVDAAFF	TGCAGCGTTGACGCAGCTTTCTTT
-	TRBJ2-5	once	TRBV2	CASSGGAGRETQYF	TGTGCCAGCAGTGGAGGCGCGGGAAGGGAGACCCAGTACTTC
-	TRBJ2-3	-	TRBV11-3	CASSLGTGPTDTQYF	TGTGCCAGCAGCTTAGGCACAGGGCCGACAGATACGCAGTATTTT
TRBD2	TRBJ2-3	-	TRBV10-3	CAIAPVAGDTDTQYF	TGTGCCATCGCTCCTGTGGCGGGGGACACAGATACGCAGTATTTT
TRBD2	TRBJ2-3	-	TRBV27	CASSLSLGLARVQYF	TGTGCCAGCAGTTTATCCCTTGGACTAGCGAGGGTGCAGTATTTT
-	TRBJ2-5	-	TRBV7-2	CASSLKRPRTRETQYF	TGTGCCAGCAGCTTAAAGCGGCCACGGACAAGGGAGACCCAGTACTTC
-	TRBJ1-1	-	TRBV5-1	CASSFQITGLNTEAFF	TGCGCCAGCAGCTTTCAAATTACAGGGTTGAACACTGAAGCTTTCTTT
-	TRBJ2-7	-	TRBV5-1	CASSLAGLPPTVGYEQYF	TGCGCCAGCAGCTTGGCTGGACTACCCCCGACGGTCGGCTACGAGCAGTACTTC
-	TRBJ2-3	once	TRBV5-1	CASSSPGTSTDTQYF	TGCGCCAGCAGCTCTCCCGGGACTAGCACAGATACGCAGTATTTT
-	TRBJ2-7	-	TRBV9	CASSVAMGPIYEQYF	TGTGCCAGCAGCGTAGCGATGGGACCCATCTACGAGCAGTACTTC
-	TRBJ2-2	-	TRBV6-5	CASSYQYANTGELFF	TGTGCCAGCAGTTATCAGTACGCGAACACCGGGGAGCTGTTTTTT
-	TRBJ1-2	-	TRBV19	CASRRSGSTRDTF	TGTGCCAGTAGAAGATCAGGGTCAACTAGAGACACCTTC
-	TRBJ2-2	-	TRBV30	CAWSLGGPGELFF	TGTGCCTGGAGTTTAGGGGGGCCCGGGGAGCTGTTTTTT
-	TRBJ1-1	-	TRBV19	CASSIGPGGNTEAFF	TGTGCCAGTAGCATAGGACCCGGGGGTAACACTGAAGCTTTCTTT
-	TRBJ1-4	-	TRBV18	CASSPGLDGGTLLFF	TGTGCCAGCTCACCGGGATTAGATGGGGGGACCCTACTGTTTTTT
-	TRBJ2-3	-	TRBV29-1	CSVGRTSGILRGADTQYF	TGCAGCGTTGGGAGGACGTCCGGGATCCTAAGAGGTGCAGATACGCAGTATTTT
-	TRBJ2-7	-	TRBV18	CASSPPRGLGLTYEQYF	TGTGCCAGCTCACCACCCAGAGGCCTAGGACTAACCTACGAGCAGTACTTC
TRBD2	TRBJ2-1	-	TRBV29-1	CSAVGLAGEMYNEQFF	TGCAGCGCCGTAGGACTAGCGGGAGAGATGTACAATGAGCAGTTCTTC
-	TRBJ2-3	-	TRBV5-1	CASSLDRRGGTDTQYF	TGCGCCAGCAGCTTGGACCGTCGGGGCGGCACAGATACGCAGTATTTT
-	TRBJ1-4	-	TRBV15	CATSTTGLELFF	TGTGCCACCAGCACAACAGGGCTCGAACTGTTTTTT
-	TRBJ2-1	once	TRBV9	CASSRDSATYNEQFF	TGTGCCAGCAGCCGCGACTCTGCCACTTACAATGAGCAGTTCTTC
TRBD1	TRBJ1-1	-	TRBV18	CASSTGDTEAFF	TGTGCCAGCTCTACAGGGGACACTGAAGCTTTCTTT
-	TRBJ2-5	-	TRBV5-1	CASSLQGTQETQYF	TGCGCCAGCAGCTTGCAGGGAACCCAAGAGACCCAGTACTTC
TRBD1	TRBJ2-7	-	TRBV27	CASSSFRRTGSYEQYF	TGTGCCAGCAGTTCCTTCCGGAGGACAGGGTCCTACGAGCAGTACTTC
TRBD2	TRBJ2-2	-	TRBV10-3	CAISSLLGDTSGSSIGELFF	TGTGCCATCAGTTCCCTTTTAGGAGACACTAGCGGGAGTTCTATTGGGGAGCTGTTTTTT
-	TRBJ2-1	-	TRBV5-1	CASSLGLRAGRNNEQFF	TGCGCCAGCAGCTTGGGGCTTCGTGCGGGACGGAACAATGAGCAGTTCTTC
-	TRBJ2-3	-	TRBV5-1	CASSLSGRTSTDTQYF	TGCGCCAGCAGCTTGAGTGGGAGGACTAGCACAGATACGCAGTATTTT
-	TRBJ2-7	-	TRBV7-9	CASSRGVTQGGSYEQYF	TGTGCCAGCAGTCGTGGGGTAACACAGGGAGGGTCCTACGAGCAGTACTTC
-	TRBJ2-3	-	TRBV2	CASSEQLVLADTQYF	TGTGCCAGCAGTGAACAACTAGTCCTGGCAGATACGCAGTATTTT
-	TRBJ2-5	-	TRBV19	CASMSGPGPWETQYF	TGTGCCAGTATGTCCGGGCCGGGTCCCTGGGAGACCCAGTACTTC
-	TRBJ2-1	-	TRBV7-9	CASSFGEQFF	TGTGCCAGCAGCTTTGGTGAGCAGTTCTTC
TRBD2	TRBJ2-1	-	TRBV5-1	CASSFGLAGGEQFF	TGCGCCAGCAGCTTTGGACTAGCGGGTGGCGAGCAGTTCTTC
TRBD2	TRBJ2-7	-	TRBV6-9	CASSAKLAVFYEQYF	TGTGCCAGCAGTGCCAAACTAGCGGTTTTCTACGAGCAGTACTTC
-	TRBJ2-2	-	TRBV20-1	CSASVTGELFF	TGCAGTGCAAGTGTAACCGGGGAGCTGTTTTTT
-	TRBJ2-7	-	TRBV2	CASSDRGLEQYF	TGTGCCAGCAGTGATAGGGGACTCGAGCAGTACTTC
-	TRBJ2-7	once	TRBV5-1	CASSYGQGGRLAAYEQYF	TGCGCCAGCAGCTACGGACAGGGGGGGAGACTAGCGGCCTACGAGCAGTACTTC
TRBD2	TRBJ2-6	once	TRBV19	CASKFQNPGLAGGTSGANVLTF	TGTGCCAGTAAATTTCAGAATCCGGGACTAGCGGGAGGCACCTCTGGGGCCAACGTCCTGACTTTC